Following are 28 T cell receptor beta chains from one sample sequenced in a study of PD-1 blockade in classical Hodgkin lymphoma. TCRdb's table, derived via immunoSEQ multiplex PCR, lists solely in-frame clones and lacks some. The sample yields more than 90,000 clones, approximately 80% seen once. There was relapse after autologous stem cell transplantation in every patient, and there was variation in brentuximab vedotin exposure. The source was peripheral blood mononuclear cells (PBMCs), collected before the second cycle of nivolumab. Receptors were obtained from a human donor with classical Hodgkin lymphoma.

The J gene is TRBJ2-2, the V gene TRBV5-1; D unresolved. The CDR3 covers 16 residues. Trimming left V 4 bases short and J 4 bases short, with 17 bases between. Germline V lookup: CDR1 SGHRS, CDR2 YFSETQ. DNA of the CDR3: TGCGCCAGCAGCCCGGAGCCTGGGTTCGCCACCGGGGAGCTGTTTTTT. Its translation is CASSPEPGFATGELFF.

The genes are TRBV7-7 and TRBJ2-2, with D perhaps matching TRBD1 (6 bases). The length of the CDR3 is 15 residues. Per germline, CDR1 SSHAT and CDR2 FNYEAQ (reference sequence). Trimming shortened V by 6 bases and J by 5 bases, and 16 bases separated the two germline ends. The CDR3 coding sequence is TGTGCCAGCAGGCCCACAGGGATAGGAACCGGGGAGCTGTTTTTT. Translation: CASRPTGIGTGELFF.

The rearrangement links TRBV7-9 to TRBJ2-1, with 9 bases identical to TRBD2. The trim removed 6 bases at V and 5 bases at J, leaving 8 bases unmatched. Germline CDR1 is SEHNR and CDR2 is FQNEAQ (reference sequence). The CDR3 extends over 15 amino acids. Here the CDR3 reads CASRPRLAANNEQFF. The CDR3 region has the DNA TGTGCCAGCAGGCCCCGACTAGCGGCAAACAATGAGCAGTTCTTC.

The V and J genes are TRBV10-3 and TRBJ2-1; a possible D gene is TRBD2 (5 bases). Germline lookup yields CDR1 ENHRY and CDR2 SYGVKD. V was cut by 7 bases and J by 6 bases, with 13 bases left in between. The CDR3 runs 13 residues. CDR3 loop: CAITPDWFNEQFF. DNA for the CDR3: TGTGCCATCACCCCGGACTGGTTCAATGAGCAGTTCTTC.

The chain couples TRBV2 to TRBJ2-7; D gene unclear. Germline assignment: CDR1 SNHLY and CDR2 FYNNEI. Trimming shortened V by 0 bases and J by 5 bases, and 8 bases separated the two germline ends. The length of the CDR3 is 13 residues. CDR3 in amino acids: CASSEARPNEQYF. CDR3 nucleotide sequence: TGTGCCAGCAGTGAAGCGCGACCTAACGAGCAGTACTTC.

This chain joins TRBV5-5 and TRBJ1-2; D unresolved. CDR1 and CDR2 from the germline V gene are SGHKS and YYEKEE (reference sequence). V was trimmed by 0 bases and J by 8 bases, leaving 11 bases between them. The CDR3 runs 13 residues. DNA of the CDR3: TGTGCCAGCAGCTTGGATCCGTTGGGAGGCTACACCTTC. Its protein is CASSLDPLGGYTF.

The chain is built from TRBV25-1 and TRBJ2-1, with 10 bases fitting TRBD2. Germline CDR1 is MGHDK and CDR2 is SYGVNS. This CDR3 region has 13 residues. J was trimmed by 5 bases and V by 11 bases; bases with no gene match: 6. The CDR3 loop is CARRTSGNNEQFF. The CDR3, as DNA: TGTGCCCGGCGGACTAGCGGAAACAATGAGCAGTTCTTC. Complete variable domain (other parts from reference TRBV25-1 and TRBJ2-1): EADIYQTPRYLVIGTGKKITLECSQTMGHDKMYWYQQDPGMELHLIHYSYGVNSTEKGDLSSESTVSRIRTEHFPLTLESARPSHTSQYLCARRTSGNNEQFFGPGTRLTVL.

The chain joins TRBV28 to TRBJ2-2, with D perhaps matching TRBD1 or TRBD2 (5 bases each). Germline CDR1 MDHEN, CDR2 SYDVKM. V shed 8 bases and J shed 2 bases, with 18 bases lying between them. The CDR3 consists of 16 residues. CDR3 sequence: CASGGTIGTNTGELFF. CDR3 bases: TGTGCCAGCGGGGGAACGATAGGCACCAACACCGGGGAGCTGTTTTTT.

This rearrangement joins TRBV4-2 to TRBJ2-7, with TRBD2 as a possible D gene (6 bases). CDR1 LGHNA and CDR2 YNFKEQ come from the germline V gene. Trimming left V 4 bases short and J 2 bases short, with 9 bases between. The CDR3 has 13 residues. CDR3 loop: CASSPPGAYEQYF. CDR3 coding DNA: TGTGCCAGCAGCCCCCCGGGGGCCTACGAGCAGTACTTC.

This clone occurred once. V gene TRBV28 combines with J gene TRBJ2-2, with 8 bases that match TRBD1. V lost 4 bases, J lost 4 bases, and 5 bases stayed unmatched. The CDR3 is 15 amino acids. Germline V gives CDR1 MDHEN, CDR2 SYDVKM. The CDR3: CASSSLRGPTGELFF. The CDR3 DNA is TGTGCCAGCAGTTCCCTCAGGGGGCCCACCGGGGAGCTGTTTTTT.

CDR3 nucleotide sequence: TGTGCCAGCAGCCAAGGGGGGGTGAAAGCTTTCTTT. Protein: CASSQGGVKAFF. This chain links TRBV14 with TRBJ1-1; D might be TRBD1 (5 bases). The germline V gene encodes CDR1 SGHDN and CDR2 FVKESK. This CDR3 comprises 12 residues. V lost 1 base and J 9 bases, leaving 9 bases between the germline ends. Filled out from reference TRBV14 and TRBJ1-1, the complete variable domain reads EAGVTQFPSHSVIEKGQTVTLRCDPISGHDNLYWYRRVMGKEIKFLLHFVKESKQDESGMPNNRFLAERTGGTYSTLKVQPAELEDSGVYFCASSQGGVKAFFGQGTRLTVV.

In this sample, this clone turned up once. The chain carries TRBV27 and TRBJ2-3, with 9 bases that match TRBD2. The CDR3 covers 16 residues. V trimming: 1 base; J trimming: 0 bases; junction bases outside the gene matches: 2. CDR1 MNHEY and CDR2 SMNVEV come from the germline V gene (reference sequence). CDR3 DNA: TGTGCCAGCAGTTTATTAGCGGGAGCAAGCACAGATACGCAGTATTTT. Its translation is CASSLLAGASTDTQYF.

A few counts support this clone. The rearrangement joins TRBV10-3 to TRBJ2-1; D may be TRBD2 (7 bases). Trimming pared 6 bases from V and 1 base from J, leaving 13 bases between. The CDR3 sequence is 15 residues long. The germline V gene encodes CDR1 ENHRY and CDR2 SYGVKD. In nucleotides, the CDR3 is TGTGCCATCAGAGGGACTACAGGGTCCTACAATGAGCAGTTCTTC. This gives the protein CAIRGTTGSYNEQFF.

This CDR3 reads CASSARDNYGYTF. In DNA, the CDR3 is TGTGCCAGTAGTGCCAGGGACAACTATGGCTACACCTTC. V gene TRBV19 combines with J gene TRBJ1-2, with a possible D match to TRBD1 (5 bases). Per germline, CDR1 LNHDA and CDR2 SQIVND (reference sequence). Trimming stripped 5 bases from V and 2 bases from J, with 9 bases between. CDR3 length equals 13 residues.

This clone was seen more than once but under ten times. The chain joins TRBV9 to TRBJ2-2; D gene ambiguous. V was pared by 6 bases and J by 0 bases, with 9 bases between. The CDR3 totals 14 residues. Germline V CDR1 and CDR2: SGDLS, YYNGEE. The CDR3 protein is CASTSATNTGELFF. CDR3 in DNA: TGTGCCAGCACCTCGGCCACGAACACCGGGGAGCTGTTTTTT.

This clone has a handful of counts. V and J are TRBV11-2 and TRBJ2-7, with 9 bases that match TRBD1. J was trimmed by 5 bases and V by 8 bases; bases with no gene match: 7. The CDR3 is made up of 13 amino acids. In germline, CDR1 is SGHAT, CDR2 FQNNGV. The CDR3 DNA sequence: TGTGCCAGCGGGTGGGACAGGGAGAACGAGCAGTACTTC. Translated: CASGWDRENEQYF.

This chain links TRBV28 with TRBJ2-7, with D perhaps TRBD2 (7 bases). CDR1 and CDR2 (germline): MDHEN, SYDVKM. This CDR3 is 16 amino acids long. The ends were cut back, 5 bases at V and 2 bases at J, with 19 bases in the middle. CDR3 loop: CASSGRGGAKTYEQYF. The CDR3 DNA is TGTGCCAGCAGTGGTAGGGGGGGAGCTAAAACCTACGAGCAGTACTTC.

The chain recombines TRBV11-2 with TRBJ2-7, with a tentative D call TRBD2 (6 bases). The CDR3 contains 14 residues. V shed 0 bases and J shed 5 bases, with 11 bases lying between them. CDR1 and CDR2 from the germline V gene are SGHAT and FQNNGV. The CDR3, as DNA: TGTGCCAGCAGCTTAGACCGGGACTCTCACGAGCAGTACTTC. Translating it yields CASSLDRDSHEQYF.

V usage is TRBV6-1 and J usage is TRBJ2-7; D is undetermined. This CDR3 region has 13 residues. The ends were cut back, 4 bases at V and 2 bases at J, with 9 bases in the middle. The V gene's germline CDR1 is MNHNS and CDR2 SASEGT. CDR3 amino acids: CASSGPPAYEQYF. The CDR3 DNA reads as TGTGCCAGCAGTGGTCCACCAGCCTACGAGCAGTACTTC.

The rearrangement links TRBV7-9 to TRBJ2-3; no clear D. Trimming removed 7 bases from V and 2 bases from J, with 4 bases in between. The germline gives CDR1 SEHNR, CDR2 FQNEAQ (reference sequence). This CDR3 is built from 11 residues. The CDR3 DNA reads TGTGCCAGCACCAACACAGATACGCAGTATTTT. Protein product: CASTNTDTQYF.

The chain uses TRBV7-2 and TRBJ2-2, with a weak D call TRBD2 (6 bases). Trimming shortened V by 3 bases and J by 5 bases, and 10 bases separated the two germline ends. The CDR3 covers 14 residues. Germline CDR1 reads SGHTA; CDR2 reads FQGNSA. DNA of the CDR3: TGTGCCAGCAGCTTTACTGGGGGGACCGGGGAGCTGTTTTTT. Translated, it gives CASSFTGGTGELFF.

The J gene is TRBJ2-1, the V gene TRBV5-1; D possibly corresponds to TRBD1 (5 bases). Trimming cost V 0 bases and J 3 bases, with 13 bases left between them. Germline V lookup: CDR1 SGHRS, CDR2 YFSETQ. The CDR3 runs 16 residues. The CDR3 protein is CASSLGFRALYNEQFF. Written as DNA, the CDR3 is TGCGCCAGCAGCTTGGGGTTCAGGGCGCTCTACAATGAGCAGTTCTTC. Looking up the rest from reference TRBV5-1 and TRBJ2-1 gives the full variable domain: KAGVTQTPRYLIKTRGQQVTLSCSPISGHRSVSWYQQTPGQGLQFLFEYFSETQRNKGNFPGRFSGRQFSNSRSEMNVSTLELGDSALYLCASSLGFRALYNEQFFGPGTRLTVL.

The J gene is TRBJ1-4, the V gene TRBV10-3; D not certain. Germline CDR1 ENHRY, CDR2 SYGVKD. The CDR3 runs 13 residues. The V end lost 2 bases, the J end lost 8 bases, and 9 bases lay between the germline ends. The CDR3 nucleotides are TGTGCCATCAGTGAGGGCCGGGCGGAAAAACTGTTTTTT. Its translation: CAISEGRAEKLFF.

This sequence joins TRBV7-4 and TRBJ1-5; D remains ambiguous. Deletions cut 6 bases from V and 0 bases from J, with 3 bases between. The CDR3 length is 12 residues. The germline V gene has CDR1 SGHVT and CDR2 SQSDAQ. Here the CDR3 reads CASSDSNQPQHF. Written as DNA, the CDR3 is TGTGCCAGCAGTGATAGCAATCAGCCCCAGCATTTT.

V and J are TRBV5-1 and TRBJ1-4, with a tentative D call TRBD1 (6 bases). CDR1 SGHRS and CDR2 YFSETQ come from the germline V gene. V was cut by 4 bases and J by 8 bases, with 24 bases left in between. The CDR3 totals 17 residues. The CDR3 DNA reads TGCGCCAGCAGCGTGGGGGGGGCCACGCCGAGCGACGAAAAACTGTTTTTT. Amino acid sequence: CASSVGGATPSDEKLFF.

The rearrangement uses TRBV5-1 and TRBJ2-2; D gene ambiguous. V was shortened by 4 bases and J by 0 bases, with 7 bases between the two germline ends. The CDR3 extends over 14 amino acids. The germline V gene has CDR1 SGHRS and CDR2 YFSETQ. The CDR3 DNA is TGCGCCAGCAGCATCCAGGCGAACACCGGGGAGCTGTTTTTT. It is translated as CASSIQANTGELFF.

J is TRBJ2-2 and V is TRBV5-1, with D possibly matching TRBD2 (5 bases). Trimming shortened V by 0 bases and J by 1 base, and 10 bases separated the two germline ends. The germline V gene encodes CDR1 SGHRS and CDR2 YFSETQ. This CDR3 has 16 amino acids. CDR3: CASSLERRRNTGELFF. The CDR3 DNA sequence: TGCGCCAGCAGCTTGGAGAGGAGGAGGAACACCGGGGAGCTGTTTTTT.

The chain recombines TRBV6-5 with TRBJ2-7; no definite D call. V was trimmed by 1 base and J by 7 bases, leaving 14 bases between them. The CDR3 has 14 residues. Germline V gene lookup returns CDR1 MNHEY and CDR2 SVGAGI. The chain's CDR3 is CASSYLGRRKEQYF. DNA of the CDR3: TGTGCCAGCAGTTACTTGGGCAGGCGAAAAGAGCAGTACTTC.